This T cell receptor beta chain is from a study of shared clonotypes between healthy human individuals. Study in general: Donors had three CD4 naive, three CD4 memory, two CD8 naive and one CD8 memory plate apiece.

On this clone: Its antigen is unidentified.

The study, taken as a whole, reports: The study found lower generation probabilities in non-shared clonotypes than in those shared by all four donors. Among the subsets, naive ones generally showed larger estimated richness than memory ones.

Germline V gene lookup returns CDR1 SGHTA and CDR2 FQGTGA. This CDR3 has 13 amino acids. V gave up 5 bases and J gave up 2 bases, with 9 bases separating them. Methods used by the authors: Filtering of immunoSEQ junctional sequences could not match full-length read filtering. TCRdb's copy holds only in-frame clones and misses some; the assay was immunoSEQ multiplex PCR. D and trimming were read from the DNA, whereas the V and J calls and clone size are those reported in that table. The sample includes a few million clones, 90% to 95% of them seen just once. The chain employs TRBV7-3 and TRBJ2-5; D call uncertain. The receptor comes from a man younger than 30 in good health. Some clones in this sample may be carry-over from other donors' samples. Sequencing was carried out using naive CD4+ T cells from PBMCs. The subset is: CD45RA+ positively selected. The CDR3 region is CASSPKPQETQYF. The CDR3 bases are TGTGCCAGCAGCCCTAAACCACAAGAGACCCAGTACTTC.